A single T cell receptor (beta chain) is shown here with its context. The target of this receptor is not known. Nothing much larger sits one base from this clone, and base qualities are not available. The germline V gene supplies CDR1 SGHTA and CDR2 FQGNSA. Inclusive of the bounding cysteine and phenylalanine, the CDR3 is 16 residues long. The entry retains the CDR3 DNA only, 48 bases that are in frame from base 1. The V end loses 1 base and the J end loses 2 bases, and a stretch of 15 bases separates them. The sample originates from a study of cytomegalovirus exposure and HLA in healthy donors (dated by TCRdb to 2016 to 2017). Study-wide context: According to an earlier analysis of several hundred of the donors, 150 million to 200 million T cells yielded roughly 110 million unique TCR beta sequences and 250 to 350 Gb of sequence data. The number of donors typed differed by locus, with roughly 620-630 for A, B, C, DRB1 and DQB1, around 560 for DQA1, over 600 for DPA1, and around 460 for DPB1. Of the approximately 400 genotyped donors, 81% were placed in the genetic ancestry cluster associated with self-reported Caucasian donors. Donor age, sex, ethnicity and CMV serostatus were compiled together with the repertoire data. In addition to the first cohort of around 670 subjects, a separate validation cohort of 120 different subjects was used. Approximately 300 gigabases of sequencing data and about 92 million unique TCR sequences made up an early release that covered approximately 620 HLA-typed donors. Genome-wide SNP genotypes for about 65% of the roughly 700 donors were used in a later genetic analysis, which treated that subset as a discovery cohort. The study profiled the T cell repertoires of hundreds of subjects by immunosequencing and related them to cytomegalovirus serostatus. Because of strong linkage in the cohort, roughly five DR-DQ haplotypes were treated as single units for association and clustering. The study combined high-throughput TCR immunosequencing, statistical association of individual TCRs with disease status, and machine learning to predict cytomegalovirus infection status. Every discovery cohort repertoire had been produced on one sequencing platform. An earlier analysis of some 600 of the donors applied high-throughput TCR beta sequencing to assess whether each TCR beta V gene segment acted as functional or pseudogenic. The study aimed to test whether signatures of past pathogen exposure could be identified by cataloging public T cell receptors. Among a few hundred genotyped donors of the cohort, an average of 235,054 unique TCR beta nucleotide sequences were sequenced per donor, roughly 20% of them non-productive. A later analysis re-analyzed previously published TCR beta repertoires from 666 donors and added high-resolution HLA genotyping to study TCR occurrence patterns. HLA typing covered class I and class II loci at four-digit resolution. Rather than using new phenotypic data, the later analysis identified candidate immune exposures from TCR beta sequences and from how often those sequences occurred across donors.

Libraries were prepared through the immunoSEQ multiplex PCR assay. A mixture of 60 forward primers for TCR Vbeta segments and 13 reverse primers for TCR Jbeta segments was used in the multiplex PCR. A multiplex PCR assay on genomic DNA amplified the CDR3 region of rearranged TCR beta genes. On the Illumina HiSeq System, the amplified TCR beta libraries were sequenced as 87-base-pair reads. Turning to the authors' computational methods: Across the roughly 670 repertoires, a later analysis counted around 80 million unique TCR beta chains, around 10 million of which were shared by at least two donors. A nearest-neighbor algorithm error-corrected the raw reads and collapsed the reads into unique sequences, merging closely related sequences to remove PCR and sequencing errors. To assign V, D and J gene segments, CDR3 sequences were aligned to IMGT reference sequences. For a sequence to be retained, at least a six-nucleotide match to both a V gene segment and a J gene segment was required. A rearrangement was called productive if the CDR3 had no stop codons and remained in frame with V and J, and every other rearrangement was called non-productive. Following IMGT convention, CDR3 was defined as the stretch from the second conserved V-encoded cysteine up to the conserved J-encoded phenylalanine. Sequences without an unambiguous match to a single V gene segment were excluded from the earlier analysis of 587 of the donors. An earlier analysis of 550 to 650 of the donors classified V segments as functional when productive rearrangements were above 56.7% and as segregating when the standard deviation between donors was above 5%. To diagnose cytomegalovirus status from the catalog of TCR beta chain sequences, a statistical classification framework was built. In a later analysis, V and J genes were assigned by comparing TCR nucleotide sequences against IMGT/GENE-DB human TR gene sequences. Using the TCRdist pipeline, a later analysis assigned CDR3 sequences along with most-parsimonious VDJ recombination scenarios. In a later analysis, each TCR beta chain was defined by its CDR3 amino acid sequence together with its V-gene family, and reads without a unique V-gene family were excluded. As a way to deal with suspected cross-contamination and a sequencing artifact, a later analysis dropped under 600 nucleotide sequences that were highly shared and had low generation probability. In a later analysis, a clonal expansion index was calculated for each public chain from normalized within-repertoire ranks of inferred template counts. In a later analysis, generation probabilities were computed with a VDJ recombination model fitted to out-of-frame rearrangements, and the resulting probabilities were checked against IGoR. In a later analysis, hypergeometric tests were used to score TCR-TCR, TCR-HLA and TCR-CMV co-occurrence, with a repertoire-size bias correction applied to TCR pairs. In a later analysis, false discovery rates were estimated by permuting HLA or CMV assignments 20 times. In a later analysis, co-occurring TCRs were grouped using DBSCAN, with TCRdist sequence similarity added in when clustering inside HLA-allele-positive subsets. Co-occurrence clustering excluded repertoires with fewer than 30,000 or more than 120,000 public chains, plus five with anomalous nucleotide sharing. TCRdb provides this immuneACCESS table in a form limited to in-frame rearrangements. Some clones are lacking; in checked studies, under half of them reflect an unresolved V gene, and why the rest are absent is not known. The V and J calls and the clone size are those of that table, but D and trimming were determined from the DNA. The sample table records about 100,000 clones; roughly 79% of these occur just once. About 1.9% of the sample comes from the top ten.

The research as a whole found: HLA typing was unavailable for some donors at each locus, so association tests used only the typed subset. V-gene and J-gene trimming of TCR beta chains was associated with a missense DCLRE1C variant in a later genetic analysis, and the association was replicated in an independent cohort. Because counts were too low, about 18 rarely observed V segments, including chromosome 9 orphons, were excluded from the earlier analysis of some 590 of the donors. Correlated functional status among segregating V segments might reflect linkage disequilibrium, but an unknown experimental factor could not be ruled out. In vitro tests confirmed that three of the cytomegalovirus-associated TCR beta chains recognize cytomegalovirus antigens. Compared with equally common non-associated chains, HLA-associated TCR beta chains in a later analysis were more clonally expanded and had lower generation probabilities. Assigning TCR associations to individual alleles was difficult when HLA alleles, especially DR and DQ, strongly co-occurred. Compared with the approximately 700-donor mean, donors in an Asian-associated ancestry cluster had fewer N-insertions in productive TCRs, according to a later genetic analysis. The cohort was sequenced for TCR beta chains only, and without alpha or paired-chain data the features that could be detected were limited. In a later analysis, the rate of TCR association differed among HLA loci, with DRB1 alleles having the most associated TCRs and HLA-C alleles having the fewest. Some IMGT-functional V segments, including TRBV6-2 and TRBV6-3, could not be told apart with the 87-base-pair reads, so those segments were excluded. A later analysis found that most CMV-associated TCR beta chains appeared HLA-restricted, with HLA associations seemingly driven largely by CMV exposure. In an earlier analysis of roughly 500 of the donors, most TCR beta V segments appeared in productive rearrangements about 87% or about 30% of the time, broadly matching IMGT annotations. The study listed over 150 TCR beta chains as associated with cytomegalovirus. At a false discovery rate of 0.05, a later analysis linked around 15,000 TCR beta sequences to specific HLA alleles. A further reported finding was that TCR beta sequences accurately predicted the HLA-A and HLA-B alleles for most subjects in the first cohort. Sequencing depth was assumed to be roughly uniform across donors in the presence/absence analyses, though that assumption may not hold. Cytomegalovirus status was reported to be diagnosed by the classifier with high specificity and sensitivity in both the original and validation cohorts. Across donors, most TCR sequences were observed very rarely, whereas some public TCRs were present in many individuals. It was suggested by the authors that the approach could potentially be generalized to other disease states and immunological phenotypes. According to a later analysis, parvovirus B19, influenza, CMV and Epstein-Barr virus appeared linked to several top co-occurrence clusters. The only immune exposure information available for the cohort was CMV serostatus. A group of highly shared sequence variants was considered likely to be a technical artifact of the sequencing pipeline.

In total, roughly 670 healthy bone marrow donors made up the cohort. Cohort members were all nominally healthy when sampled, although unrecorded immune exposures were likely present. The donor tested CMV seronegative and was one of the 352 seronegative cohort members. Every donor gave a peripheral blood sample, and the peripheral blood mononuclear cells from that sample were used for TCR beta sequencing. Genomic DNA extraction from the blood cell samples was performed with the Qiagen DNeasy Blood Extraction Kit. The TCR sequence derives from a woman aged 40 to 55 in good health and CMV-seronegative. What was sequenced was PBMCs. The chain couples TRBV7-2 to TRBJ2-7; the best D guess is TRBD1, with 5 bases matching. CDR3 loop: CASSLGAGREAYEQYF. The bases are TGTGCCAGCAGCTTAGGCGCTGGCAGGGAAGCCTACGAGCAGTACTTC. Full variable domain (CDR3 extended with the reference TRBV7-2 and TRBJ2-7 proteins): GAGVSQSPSNKVTEKGKDVELRCDPISGHTALYWYRQSLGQGLEFLIYFQGNSAPDKSGLPSDRFSAERTGGSVSTLTIQRTQQEDSAVYLCASSLGAGREAYEQYFGPGTRLTVT.